The clone carrying this T cell receptor (beta chain) came up many times. This specimen belongs to a study of human T cells and chemical hapten exposure. One entry per CDR3 protein results from TCRdb running MiXCR on the RACE reads. The sample shows more than 100,000 distinct CDR3 sequences, 11% of them seen only once. The time point: patch test 3, about 24 weeks after DPC sensitization. The treatment was: therapeutic diphenylcyclopropenone sensitization with weekly scalp DPC. This CDR3 region has 12 residues. V was trimmed by 6 bases and J by 9 bases, leaving 12 bases between them. Sequencing used whole blood, obtained in connection with sensitization to the hapten diphenylcyclopropenone (DPC). The TCR comes from a woman between 50 and 59 years old with alopecia areata. Some clones in this sample may be carry-over from other donors' samples. This chain uses TRBV12-3 or TRBV12-4 with TRBJ2-1; unclear D gene. The CDR3 coding sequence is TGTGCCAGCAGCCTGGACCGACTTGAGCAGTTCTTC. Translating gives CASSLDRLEQFF.